A single sample is the source of the 17 T cell receptor beta chains below, sequenced in a study of T cell therapy after organ transplantation. Generated by immunoSEQ multiplex PCR, the TCRdb table keeps only in-frame clones and is missing some. The sample carries approximately 20,000 clones, 81% recorded once. Regarding time point: 4-8 weeks after completion of therapy. No antigen has been identified for these receptors. This specimen was CD8+ T cells from blood, taken after autologous CMV-specific T cell therapy. These receptors came from a human patient who had received a solid organ transplant and had CMV disease. Some of the T cells might come from the graft donor.

This clone was recorded only once. This chain links TRBV4-3 with TRBJ2-1; D is undetermined. The CDR3 contains 14 residues. Trimming took 2 bases from V and 8 from J, leaving 13 bases between them. CDR1 and CDR2 from the germline V gene are LGHNA and YSLEER. The CDR3 sequence is CASSQSIPADEQFF. The CDR3 DNA sequence: TGCGCCAGCAGCCAATCAATCCCCGCGGATGAGCAGTTCTTC.

V gene TRBV5-1 combines with J gene TRBJ2-6, with D possibly matching TRBD1 (5 bases). Germline assignment: CDR1 SGHRS and CDR2 YFSETQ. Trimming took off 4 bases at V and 0 bases at J, with 11 bases between the two ends. There are 16 residues in the CDR3. In nucleotides, the CDR3 is TGCGCCAGCAGCCTCGACAGCCGCTCTGGGGCCAACGTCCTGACTTTC. Its translation: CASSLDSRSGANVLTF.

The gene calls are TRBV9 and TRBJ1-1; the D gene is possibly TRBD1 (5 bases). Germline V gives CDR1 SGDLS, CDR2 YYNGEE. There are 14 residues in the CDR3. V was clipped by 4 bases and J by 1 base, with 11 bases between them. Here the CDR3 DNA reads TGTGCCAGCAGCCGCGGGACTAAGAACACTGAAGCTTTCTTT. It codes for CASSRGTKNTEAFF.

This clone has a handful of counts. The CDR3 nucleotides are TGTGCCAGCAGCTTCCGCCGGGCGGTGAACACTGAAGCTTTCTTT. Translation gives CASSFRRAVNTEAFF. This rearrangement joins TRBV7-8 to TRBJ1-1; D is undetermined. The germline V gene has CDR1 SGHVS and CDR2 FQNEAQ. Trimming pared 3 bases from V and 0 bases from J, leaving 11 bases between. There are 15 residues in the CDR3.

The chain combines TRBV7-2 with TRBJ1-4; 10 bases agree with TRBD1. The CDR3 runs to 16 residues. V gave up 3 bases and J gave up 6 bases; unmatched junction bases: 7. Germline-derived CDR1 and CDR2 are SGHTA and FQGNSA. The CDR3 region has the DNA TGTGCCAGCAGCTTGAAGCCGGGACAGGGGCATGAAAAACTGTTTTTT. This encodes CASSLKPGQGHEKLFF.

The rearrangement uses TRBV4-1 and TRBJ1-2; no clear D. The ends were cut back, 0 bases at V and 4 bases at J, with 15 bases in the middle. The germline V gene has CDR1 MGHRA and CDR2 YSYEKL. The CDR3 consists of 16 residues. In DNA form, the CDR3 reads TGCGCCAGCAGCCAAGAGGGGAGGGTCAGCCTCTATGGCTACACCTTC. Protein product: CASSQEGRVSLYGYTF.

CDR3 sequence reads: CASSRPAGGLYEQYF. CDR3 sequence (DNA): TGCGCCAGCAGTCGCCCGGCAGGGGGCTTGTACGAGCAGTACTTC. The chain links TRBV4-1 to TRBJ2-7; 8 bases agree with TRBD1. This CDR3 comprises 15 residues. The junction had 11 bases not matched to a gene; V was cut back by 6 bases and J by 4 bases. The germline CDR1 and CDR2 sequences are MGHRA and YSYEKL.

The V gene is TRBV7-2, the J gene TRBJ2-5; TRBD2 aligns across 8 bases. CDR1 is SGHTA and CDR2 is FQGNSA in the germline V gene. Germline trimming cut 1 base from V and 2 bases from J; bases unmatched to any gene: 6. The CDR3 length is 16 residues. The CDR3 region is CASSLGGLAEQETQYF. Here the CDR3 DNA reads TGTGCCAGCAGCTTAGGCGGACTAGCCGAACAAGAGACCCAGTACTTC. The variable domain in full, completed from reference TRBV7-2 and TRBJ2-5, reads GAGVSQSPSNKVTEKGKDVELRCDPISGHTALYWYRQSLGQGLEFLIYFQGNSAPDKSGLPSDRFSAERTGGSVSTLTIQRTQQEDSAVYLCASSLGGLAEQETQYFGPGTRLLVL.

The chain employs TRBV7-8 and TRBJ1-1; no firm D call. Deletions cut 1 base from V and 1 base from J, with 7 bases between. This CDR3 is 14 amino acids long. The germline V gene encodes CDR1 SGHVS and CDR2 FQNEAQ. The CDR3 sequence: CASSLGGPNTEAFF. The CDR3 bases are TGTGCCAGCAGCTTAGGCGGCCCGAACACTGAAGCTTTCTTT. Full variable domain (rest looked up from reference TRBV7-8 and TRBJ1-1): GAGVSQSPRYKVAKRGQDVALRCDPISGHVSLFWYQQALGQGPEFLTYFQNEAQLDKSGLPSDRFFAERPEGSVSTLKIQRTQQEDSAVYLCASSLGGPNTEAFFGQGTRLTVV.

V and J are TRBV18 and TRBJ2-1; D is unclear. V was clipped by 2 bases and J by 8 bases, with 25 bases between them. This CDR3 has 18 amino acids. The germline gives CDR1 KGHSH, CDR2 LQKENI. The CDR3 coding sequence is TGTGCCAGCTCACCATCGCCTCAGGCAGGCGGAAGAATCGATGAGCAGTTCTTC. Amino acids: CASSPSPQAGGRIDEQFF.

The V call is TRBV30, the J call TRBJ2-3; 9 bases agree with TRBD2. The germline V gene encodes CDR1 GTSNPN and CDR2 SVGIG (reference sequence). The CDR3 has 15 amino acids. V trimming: 4 bases; J trimming: 2 bases; junction bases outside the gene matches: 7. The CDR3 loop reads CAWTGLAPNTDTQYF. DNA of the CDR3: TGTGCCTGGACCGGACTAGCGCCAAACACAGATACGCAGTATTTT. Drawing the rest from reference TRBV30 and TRBJ2-3, the complete variable domain is SQTIHQWPATLVQPVGSPLSLECTVEGTSNPNLYWYRQAAGRGLQLLFYSVGIGQISSEVPQNLSASRPQDRQFILSSKKLLLSDSGFYLCAWTGLAPNTDTQYFGPGTRLTVL.

This clone was recorded a few times. The same CDR3 arises from other DNA sequences in this sample as well. The rearrangement uses TRBV6-5 and TRBJ1-1, with D possibly being TRBD1 (5 bases). This CDR3 is built from 12 residues. CDR1 MNHEY and CDR2 SVGAGI come from the germline V gene. V lost 2 bases to trimming and J lost 5 bases, with 6 bases between them. DNA of the CDR3: TGTGCCAGCAGTTACGGGGGAACTGAAGCTTTCTTT. Protein: CASSYGGTEAFF.

This chain joins TRBV7-8 and TRBJ2-7; maybe TRBD2 (5 bases). V lost 3 bases to trimming and J lost 7 bases, with 19 bases between them. Germline-derived CDR1 and CDR2 are SGHVS and FQNEAQ. This CDR3 comprises 15 residues. The DNA for the CDR3 is TGTGCCAGCAGCTTTGACTACCGAAACCTCCTGGAGCAGTACTTC. Translating it yields CASSFDYRNLLEQYF.

V usage is TRBV30 and J usage is TRBJ1-2, with a tentative D call TRBD1 (6 bases). CDR1 GTSNPN and CDR2 SVGIG come from the germline V gene (reference sequence). This CDR3 is built from 12 residues. Trimming removed 6 bases at V and 12 bases at J, with 20 bases between. CDR3 protein: CACLPGEFGNTF. The CDR3 bases are TGTGCCTGTCTCCCAGGGGAGTTTGGGAACACCTTC.

This chain links TRBV19 with TRBJ1-1, with 9 bases fitting TRBD1. In germline, CDR1 is LNHDA, CDR2 SQIVND (reference sequence). With 5 bases clipped from V and 5 bases from J, the junction kept 9 bases outside the gene matches. The CDR3 consists of 15 residues. The CDR3 sequence: CASSSGQGGGTEAFF. CDR3 DNA: TGTGCCAGTAGTTCGGGACAGGGAGGTGGGACTGAAGCTTTCTTT.

CDR3 in DNA: TGTGCCTTCGGGGGGAGCACCGGGGAGCTGTTTTTT. Its translation is CAFGGSTGELFF. The rearrangement links TRBV30 to TRBJ2-2; TRBD2 matches at 7 bases. The CDR3 sequence is 12 residues long. V shed 7 bases, J shed 4 bases, and the junction held 3 bases outside the gene matches. The V gene's germline CDR1 is GTSNPN and CDR2 SVGIG (reference sequence).

V gene TRBV6-1 combines with J gene TRBJ2-2, with D unresolved. Germline lookup yields CDR1 MNHNS and CDR2 SASEGT. The CDR3 is 15 residues long. Trimming removed 3 bases from V and 0 bases from J, with 8 bases in between. This CDR3 reads CASSEWVSNTGELFF. The CDR3 DNA sequence: TGTGCCAGCAGTGAGTGGGTCTCGAACACCGGGGAGCTGTTTTTT.